The subject of this entry is one TCR beta chain. Its antigen has not been determined. No qualities accompany the bases; no much larger clone lies one base away. This sample is drawn from a study of blood T cell repertoires in COVID-19 (TCRdb year 2020). Context from the whole study: Collaborator samples came from the United States, Italy and Spain and covered acute and convalescent phases of COVID-19. The repertoires were released in a freely available public database intended as a resource for research on the immune response to SARS-CoV-2. The sample metadata nearly always contained a de-identified subject ID, COVID-19 status, age in years and sex. The dataset comprised deeply sampled blood TCRbeta repertoires from subjects exposed to, actively infected with, or recovered from COVID-19. The material from the prospective study consisted of cDNA or gDNA derived from T cells, B-cell-depleted T cells, or PBMCs. Samples were obtained from the ongoing ImmuneRACE study (first 160 participants) and from over 1,000 subjects provided by 6 global collaborators. Where HLA class I and class II types were available, the types were taken from metadata supplied by the sample provider, not from assay-based typing.

Participants in the prospective study were enrolled through a virtual design, were aged roughly 18 to 95 years, and lived in 24 United States geographic areas. To assign participants to cohorts, the prospective study relied on clinical history that participants themselves reported in a screening survey and a study questionnaire. For ImmuneRACE Cohort 3, a participant was defined as recovered based on two consecutive negative NP/OP PCR tests, clearance by a healthcare professional, or resolution of symptoms. In the prospective study, mobile phlebotomists collected whole blood, serum and a nasopharyngeal or oropharyngeal swab from each participant. Participants in the prospective study had the option to provide additional blood draws and questionnaires over a 2-month period. Before DNA extraction, blood samples from the prospective study were shipped at room temperature or frozen. Overall study results and their limits: How much clinical and demographic metadata was included differed by source and by participant, and the metadata was provided uncurated.

V and J lose 0 bases and 6 bases, and a span of 12 bases separates them. The germline V gene yields SGHRS for CDR1 and YFSETQ for CDR2. Inclusive of the bounding cysteine and phenylalanine, the CDR3 is 14 residues long. The kept DNA is CDR3 alone, 42 bases in frame from the first base. TCRbeta CDR3 regions were amplified from genomic DNA by means of the immunoSEQ Assay, a bias-controlled multiplex PCR. Under the source paper's analysis protocol: Within the assay, amplification of reference gene primers was used to estimate how many nucleated cells each sample contained. To quantify the absolute abundance of each unique TCRbeta CDR3 rearrangement, sequence reads were collapsed and filtered. Productive Simpson clonality was computed per sample as the square root of Simpson's diversity index over productive rearrangements. Drawn from immuneACCESS, this table holds only the in-frame rearrangements with V and J called that TCRdb kept. Clones are partly lost; checked studies trace under half to an unresolved V gene and leave the rest unexplained. For V, J and clone size, that table is used; D and trimming come from the DNA. A total of more than 250,000 clones appear in this sample, more than 75% of them only once. 8.5% to 12% of the sample is held by the ten biggest clonotypes.

The chain uses TRBV5-1 and TRBJ1-1; the D gene is perhaps TRBD1, from 6 matching bases. The sequenced material came from PBMCs or T cells enriched from blood (not recorded which). The origin of this receptor is a woman aged 18-30 years who had recovered from COVID-19. The DNA is TGCGCCAGCAGCTTGGGACAGGAAGTCTCTGAAGCTTTCTTT. Protein translation: CASSLGQEVSEAFF.